These 5 T cell receptor beta chains were all obtained from the same sample, sequenced in a study of blood T cell repertoires in COVID-19. Assay used: immunoSEQ multiplex PCR; TCRdb lists only in-frame clones, some missing. The sample has around 270,000 clones, 88% seen once; the top ten hold roughly 3.9%. Sequencing used peripheral blood. Every receptor here comes from a man in his sixties who had recovered from COVID-19.

This clone was counted between two and nine times. The chain recombines TRBV28 with TRBJ2-7; tentative D call: TRBD2 (6 bases). V was pared by 5 bases and J by 5 bases, with 22 bases between. Germline V gene data show CDR1 as MDHEN and CDR2 as SYDVKM. This CDR3 contains 16 residues. The CDR3 bases are TGTGCCAGCAGTCCCGGAGGGGACGGTACCATTGACGAGCAGTACTTC. It specifies CASSPGGDGTIDEQYF.

The rearrangement uses TRBV5-5 and TRBJ1-2; the D gene is possibly TRBD1 (6 bases). Germline V CDR1 and CDR2: SGHKS, YYEKEE (reference sequence). This CDR3 contains 13 residues. V was cut by 3 bases and J by 8 bases, with 14 bases left in between. CDR3 amino acids: CASSSGTSQGYTF. The CDR3 nucleotides are TGTGCCAGCAGCTCCGGGACATCGCAAGGCTACACCTTC.

The rearrangement links TRBV27 to TRBJ1-5; TRBD1 aligns across 11 bases. J gave up 2 bases and V 6 bases, and 6 bases lay outside the gene matches. CDR1 and CDR2 from the germline V gene are MNHEY and SMNVEV (reference sequence). CDR3 length equals 16 residues. In DNA form, the CDR3 reads TGTGCCAGCAGAGCTGGGACAGGGGGTGGCAATCAGCCCCAGCATTTT. It specifies CASRAGTGGGNQPQHF.

This clone was observed once. The chain couples TRBV3-1 (or the pseudogene TRBV3-2) to TRBJ2-2, with 11 positions matching TRBD2. The germline gives CDR1 LGHDT, CDR2 YNNKEL (reference sequence). V dropped 1 base and J dropped 2; count of bases not matched to a gene: 3. The CDR3 length is 17 residues. The CDR3 is CASSQGLAGINTGELFF. In nucleotides, the CDR3 is TGTGCCAGCAGCCAAGGACTAGCGGGGATAAACACCGGGGAGCTGTTTTTT.

This clone was observed a single time. The rearrangement links TRBV19 to TRBJ1-4, with D unresolved. This CDR3 is 12 amino acids long. The germline gives CDR1 LNHDA, CDR2 SQIVND (reference sequence). V was shortened by 5 bases and J by 8 bases, with 9 bases between the two germline ends. The CDR3 spells CASSAYQEKLFF. DNA for the CDR3: TGTGCCAGTAGTGCTTACCAGGAAAAACTGTTTTTT.